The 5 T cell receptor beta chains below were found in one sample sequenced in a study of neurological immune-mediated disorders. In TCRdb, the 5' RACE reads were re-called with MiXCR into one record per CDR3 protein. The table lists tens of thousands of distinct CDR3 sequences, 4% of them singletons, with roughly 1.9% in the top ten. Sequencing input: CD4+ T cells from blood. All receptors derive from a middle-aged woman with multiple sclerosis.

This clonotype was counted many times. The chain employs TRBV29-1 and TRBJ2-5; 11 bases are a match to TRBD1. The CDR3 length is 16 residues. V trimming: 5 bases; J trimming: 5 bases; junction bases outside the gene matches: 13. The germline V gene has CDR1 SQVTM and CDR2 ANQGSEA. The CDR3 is CSVPADRGLSQETQYF. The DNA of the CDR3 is TGCAGCGTTCCTGCGGACAGGGGGCTTTCTCAGGAGACCCAGTACTTC.

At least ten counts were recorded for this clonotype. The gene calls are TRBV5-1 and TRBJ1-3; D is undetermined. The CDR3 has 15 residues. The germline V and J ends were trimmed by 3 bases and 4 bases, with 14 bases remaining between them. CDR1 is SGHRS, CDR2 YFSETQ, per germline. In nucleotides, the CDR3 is TGCGCCAGCAGCTCTCACCCTGAGGTGGGAAACACCATATATTTT. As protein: CASSSHPEVGNTIYF.

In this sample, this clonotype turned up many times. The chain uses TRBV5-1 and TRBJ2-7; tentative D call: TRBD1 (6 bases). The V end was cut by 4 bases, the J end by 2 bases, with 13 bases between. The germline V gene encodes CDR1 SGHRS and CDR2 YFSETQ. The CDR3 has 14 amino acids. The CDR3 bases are TGCGCCAGCAGCGCCGGGACAACCACCTACGAGCAGTACTTC. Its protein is CASSAGTTTYEQYF.

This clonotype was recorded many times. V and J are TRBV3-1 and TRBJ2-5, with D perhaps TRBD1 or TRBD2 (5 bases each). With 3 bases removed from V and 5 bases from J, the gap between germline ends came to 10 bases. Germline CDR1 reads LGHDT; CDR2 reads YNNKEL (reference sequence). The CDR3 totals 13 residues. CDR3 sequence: CASSQLEGETQYF. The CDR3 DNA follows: TGTGCCAGCAGCCAGCTAGAGGGGGAGACCCAGTACTTC.

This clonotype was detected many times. The CDR3 sequence is CSGRGSHTGELFF. The DNA of the CDR3 is TGCAGTGGTAGGGGCTCTCACACCGGGGAGCTGTTTTTT. The chain links TRBV20-1 to TRBJ2-2; perhaps TRBD1 as D (5 bases). The CDR3 extends over 13 amino acids. The germline gives CDR1 DFQATT, CDR2 SNEGSKA (reference sequence). V shed 7 bases and J shed 3 bases, with 12 bases lying between them.